A single sample is the source of the 15 T cell receptor beta chains below, sequenced in a study of blood T cell repertoires in COVID-19. Method: immunoSEQ multiplex PCR; TCRdb's copy keeps in-frame clones and lacks some. The sample has a few hundred thousand clones, approximately 88% seen once. Sequencing was done on a sample of peripheral blood. Receptors originate from a human donor in a cohort sampled during active COVID-19.

The chain carries TRBV4-3 and TRBJ1-1; D is unresolved. This CDR3 is built from 14 residues. The V gene's germline CDR1 is LGHNA and CDR2 YSLEER. Trimming removed 0 bases at V and 3 bases at J, with 8 bases between. CDR3 in DNA: TGCGCCAGCAGCCAAGATCAGGCCGACACTGAAGCTTTCTTT. This gives the protein CASSQDQADTEAFF.

The rearrangement uses TRBV7-2 and TRBJ2-4; TRBD1 matches at 7 bases. The J segment lost 5 bases and the V segment lost 5 bases, leaving 6 bases of the junction unmatched. The CDR3 is 14 amino acids. CDR1 is SGHTA and CDR2 is FQGNSA in the germline V gene. Written as DNA, the CDR3 is TGTGCCAGCAGCACCCGGGACAGAGAAAACATTCAGTACTTC. Protein product: CASSTRDRENIQYF.

Comment on this clone: The junction differs from germline at one of its ends, possibly a read error. This chain uses TRBV24-1 with TRBJ1-4; no firm D call. Germline-derived CDR1 and CDR2 are KGHDR and SFDVKD. CDR3 length equals 8 residues. Written as DNA, the CDR3 is TGTGCCACCCCCGTAGGGAGGTTT. As protein: CATPVGRF.

J is TRBJ1-4 and V is TRBV5-8, with a possible D match to TRBD1 (5 bases). V lost 4 bases to trimming and J lost 4 bases, with 14 bases between them. Germline loops: CDR1 SGHTS, CDR2 YDEGEE. The CDR3 is 15 residues long. The CDR3 sequence is CASSDVGGGNEKLFF. In DNA, the CDR3 is TGTGCCAGCAGCGACGTTGGGGGGGGTAATGAAAAACTGTTTTTT.

This chain links TRBV28 with TRBJ1-5; D not resolved. V lost 3 bases, J lost 3 bases, and 12 bases lay in between. The CDR3 has 15 amino acids. The germline V gene has CDR1 MDHEN and CDR2 SYDVKM. The CDR3 spells CASSFEGTDNQPQHF. The CDR3 DNA reads TGTGCCAGCAGTTTCGAGGGAACAGACAATCAGCCCCAGCATTTT.

The chain joins TRBV11-1 to TRBJ1-6, with TRBD1 identical over 10 bases. The germline CDR1 and CDR2 sequences are SGHAT and FQDESV (reference sequence). This CDR3 has 16 amino acids. Trimming took 5 bases from V and 7 from J; bases not matched to a gene: 8. The CDR3 DNA is TGTGCCAGCAGCCAAGGCCAGGGACAGGGGAATTCACCCCTCCACTTT. As protein: CASSQGQGQGNSPLHF.

CDR3 residues: CASTLQGGHQPQHF. CDR3 bases: TGTGCCAGCACCCTACAGGGGGGCCATCAGCCCCAGCATTTT. This chain links TRBV6-5 with TRBJ1-5; TRBD1 agrees at 8 bases. CDR1 and CDR2 (germline): MNHEY, SVGAGI. This CDR3 is 14 amino acids long. The junction had 7 bases not matched to a gene; V was cut back by 7 bases and J by 5 bases.

CDR3 residues: CASTAGDGYTF. The DNA of the CDR3 is TGTGCCAGCACCGCGGGGGATGGCTACACCTTC. The V call is TRBV6-5, the J call TRBJ1-2; tentative D call: TRBD1 (5 bases). Germline-derived CDR1 and CDR2 are MNHEY and SVGAGI. The CDR3 runs to 11 residues. V shed 7 bases and J shed 6 bases, with 9 bases lying between them.

CDR3 in amino acids: CASSLEPPGHRSNQPQHF. The CDR3, as DNA: TGTGCCAGCAGCTTAGAGCCGCCGGGACACCGTAGCAATCAGCCCCAGCATTTT. The chain employs TRBV7-8 and TRBJ1-5, with D possibly TRBD1 on 6 matching bases. Deletions cut 1 base from V and 0 bases from J, with 16 bases between. The CDR3 totals 18 residues. CDR1 is SGHVS, CDR2 FQNEAQ, per germline.

This chain connects TRBV5-1 to TRBJ1-3; D gene unclear. V was trimmed by 4 bases and J by 0 bases, leaving 11 bases between them. There are 15 residues in the CDR3. Germline-derived CDR1 and CDR2 are SGHRS and YFSETQ. The chain's CDR3 is CASSVAGSSGNTIYF. CDR3 nucleotides: TGCGCCAGCAGCGTAGCGGGAAGCTCTGGAAACACCATATATTTT.

The gene calls are TRBV2 and TRBJ2-6; weak D call: TRBD1 (6 bases). Per the germline V gene, CDR1 is SNHLY and CDR2 is FYNNEI. This CDR3 comprises 16 residues. V was trimmed by 10 bases and J by 3 bases, leaving 19 bases between them. The CDR3 is CATTGTRYVGANVLTF. The CDR3, as DNA: TGTGCCACCACCGGGACAAGGTATGTTGGGGCCAACGTCCTGACTTTC.

V and J are TRBV28 and TRBJ1-1; 9 bases are shared with TRBD1. Unmatched junction bases numbered 5, after V lost 5 bases and J lost 10 bases. The CDR3 totals 12 residues. Germline CDR1 is MDHEN and CDR2 is SYDVKM. CDR3 DNA sequence: TGTGCCAGCAGTCCAGGGACAGGGCCAGCTTTCTTT. This translates into CASSPGTGPAFF.

The CDR3 is CASISTAVHSNQPQHF. CDR3 sequence (DNA): TGTGCCAGTATATCCACGGCGGTTCATAGCAATCAGCCCCAGCATTTT. The chain is built from TRBV19 and TRBJ1-5; no definite D call. The V gene's germline CDR1 is LNHDA and CDR2 SQIVND (reference sequence). The V end lost 7 bases, the J end lost 0 bases, and 16 bases lay between the germline ends. There are 16 residues in the CDR3.

The chain recombines TRBV15 with TRBJ2-1; a possible D gene is TRBD2 (6 bases). The CDR3 is made up of 14 amino acids. The V and J ends lost 1 base and 8 bases respectively, with 12 bases between them. Germline assignment: CDR1 LNHNV and CDR2 YYDKDF (reference sequence). The CDR3: CATSRAGGLDEQFF. DNA for the CDR3: TGTGCCACCAGCAGAGCAGGAGGGTTGGATGAGCAGTTCTTC.

The sample holds many counts of this clone. This chain connects TRBV18 to TRBJ1-4, with 9 bases identical to TRBD1. CDR1 and CDR2 (germline): KGHSH, LQKENI. V lost 6 bases, J lost 8 bases, and 13 bases stayed unmatched. CDR3 length: 16 residues. In nucleotides, the CDR3 is TGTGCCAGCTCGCTGACTGGGACAGGGTCGGGAGAAAAACTGTTTTTT. Its translation is CASSLTGTGSGEKLFF. Using reference TRBV18 and TRBJ1-4 for the parts outside the CDR3, the full variable domain is NAGVMQNPRHLVRRRGQEARLRCSPMKGHSHVYWYRQLPEEGLKFMVYLQKENIIDESGMPKERFSAEFPKEGPSILRIQQVVRGDSAAYFCASSLTGTGSGEKLFFGSGTQLSVL.